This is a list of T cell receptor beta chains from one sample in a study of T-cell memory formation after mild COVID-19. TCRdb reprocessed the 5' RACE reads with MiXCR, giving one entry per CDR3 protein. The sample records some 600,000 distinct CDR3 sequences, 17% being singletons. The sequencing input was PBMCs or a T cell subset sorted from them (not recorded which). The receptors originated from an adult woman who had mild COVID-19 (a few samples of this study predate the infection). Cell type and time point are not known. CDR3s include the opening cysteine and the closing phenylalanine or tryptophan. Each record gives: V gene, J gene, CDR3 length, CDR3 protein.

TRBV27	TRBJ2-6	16	CASSSAGYSGANVLTF
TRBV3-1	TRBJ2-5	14	CASSRRTTLETQYF
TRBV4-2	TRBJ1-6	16	CASSQVTGDIHSPLHF
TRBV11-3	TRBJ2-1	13	CASSLRGDNEQFF
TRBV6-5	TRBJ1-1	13	CASSTAGRAEAFF
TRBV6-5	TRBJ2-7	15	CASSYGRRGYYEQYF
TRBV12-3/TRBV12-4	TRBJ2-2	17	CASNSPSVALGTGELFF
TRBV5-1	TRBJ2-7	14	CASSFSDRPREQYF
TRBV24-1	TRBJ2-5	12	CATSEGEETQYF
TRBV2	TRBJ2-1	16	CASSGVLAGGNNEQFF
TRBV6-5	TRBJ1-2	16	CASTSPNGQGLWGYTF